These 2 T cell receptor beta chains originate from one sample sequenced in a study of molecular identifiers for immune sequencing clone quantification. TCRdb reanalysed the PCR reads using MiXCR and keeps one entry per CDR3 protein. The table lists around 460,000 distinct CDR3 sequences, around 21% of them singletons. The specimen sequenced was naive CD8+ T cells from blood, with Jurkat cell RNA spiked in. Subset here: FACS-sorted CD8+CD4-CCR7+CD45RA+ naive T cells. These receptors were taken from a human donor in good health. Some libraries in this study had Jurkat cell RNA spiked in.

This clonotype was counted many times. This chain joins TRBV20-1 and TRBJ2-2; D perhaps matches TRBD1 (5 bases). There are 14 residues in the CDR3. Germline V CDR1 and CDR2: DFQATT, SNEGSKA (reference sequence). Trimming left V 1 base short and J 2 bases short, with 8 bases between. The CDR3 DNA reads TGCAGTGCTAGAGGGACACTTAACACCGGGGAGCTGTTTTTT. Translating gives CSARGTLNTGELFF.

This chain uses TRBV3-1 with TRBJ2-2; D might be TRBD1 or TRBD2, each matching 5 bases. Germline V CDR1 and CDR2: LGHDT, YNNKEL (reference sequence). V was shortened by 2 bases and J by 2 bases, with 6 bases between the two germline ends. CDR3 size: 14 residues. The chain's CDR3 is CASSQRDNTGELFF. The CDR3 DNA reads as TGTGCCAGCAGCCAAAGGGACAACACCGGGGAGCTGTTTTTT.